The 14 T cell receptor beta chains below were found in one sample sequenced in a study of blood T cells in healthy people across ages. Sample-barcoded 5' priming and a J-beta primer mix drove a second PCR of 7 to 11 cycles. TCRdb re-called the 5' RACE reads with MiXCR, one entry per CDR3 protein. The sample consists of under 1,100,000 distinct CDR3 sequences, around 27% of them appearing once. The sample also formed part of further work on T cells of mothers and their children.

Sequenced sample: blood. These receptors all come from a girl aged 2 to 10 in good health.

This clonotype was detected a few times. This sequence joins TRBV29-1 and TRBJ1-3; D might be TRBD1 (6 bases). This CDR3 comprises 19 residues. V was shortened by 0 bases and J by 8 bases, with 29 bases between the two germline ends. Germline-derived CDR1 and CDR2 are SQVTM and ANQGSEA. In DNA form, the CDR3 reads TGCAGCGTTGAAGATCCCCGTGGTTTGGCAACAGGGAAGGAGGACACCATATATTTT. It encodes CSVEDPRGLATGKEDTIYF.

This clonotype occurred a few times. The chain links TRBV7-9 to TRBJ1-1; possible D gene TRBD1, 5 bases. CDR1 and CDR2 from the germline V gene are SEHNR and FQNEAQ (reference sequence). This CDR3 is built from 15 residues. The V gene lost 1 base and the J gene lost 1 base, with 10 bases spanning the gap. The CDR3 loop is CASSLGWGGNTEAFF. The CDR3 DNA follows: TGTGCCAGCAGCTTAGGTTGGGGGGGGAACACTGAAGCTTTCTTT.

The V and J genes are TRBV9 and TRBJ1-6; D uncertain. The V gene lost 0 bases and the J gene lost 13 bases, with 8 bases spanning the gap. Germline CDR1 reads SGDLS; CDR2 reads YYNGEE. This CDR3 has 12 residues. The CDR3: CASSVGGNPLHF. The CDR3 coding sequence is TGTGCCAGCAGCGTAGGGGGAAACCCCCTCCACTTT. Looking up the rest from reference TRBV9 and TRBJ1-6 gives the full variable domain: DSGVTQTPKHLITATGQRVTLRCSPRSGDLSVYWYQQSLDQGLQFLIQYYNGEERAKGNILERFSAQQFPDLHSELNLSSLELGDSALYFCASSVGGNPLHFGNGTRLTVT.

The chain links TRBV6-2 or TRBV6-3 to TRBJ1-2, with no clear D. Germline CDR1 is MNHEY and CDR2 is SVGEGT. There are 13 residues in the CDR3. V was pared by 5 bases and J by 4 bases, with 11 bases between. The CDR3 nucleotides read TGTGCCAGCAGTCCAACAGTTTTCTATGGCTACACCTTC. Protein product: CASSPTVFYGYTF.

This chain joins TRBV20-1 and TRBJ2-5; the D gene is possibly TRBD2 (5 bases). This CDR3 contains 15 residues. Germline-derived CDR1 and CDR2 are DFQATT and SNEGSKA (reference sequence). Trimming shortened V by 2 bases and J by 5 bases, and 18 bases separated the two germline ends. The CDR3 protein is CSARPTSSTAETQYF. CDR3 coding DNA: TGCAGTGCTAGACCAACCTCTAGCACCGCGGAGACCCAGTACTTC.

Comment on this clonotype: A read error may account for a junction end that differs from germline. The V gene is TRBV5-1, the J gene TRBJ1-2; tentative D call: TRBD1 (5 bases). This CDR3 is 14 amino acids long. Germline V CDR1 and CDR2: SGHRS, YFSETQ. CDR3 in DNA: TGCGCTAGCAGCTTGGAGGGGCGCTCCGATGGCTACACCTTC. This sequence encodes CASSLEGRSDGYTF. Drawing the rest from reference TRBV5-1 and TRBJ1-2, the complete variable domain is KAGVTQTPRYLIKTRGQQVTLSCSPISGHRSVSWYQQTPGQGLQFLFEYFSETQRNKGNFPGRFSGRQFSNSRSEMNVSTLELGDSALYLCASSLEGRSDGYTFGSGTRLTVV.

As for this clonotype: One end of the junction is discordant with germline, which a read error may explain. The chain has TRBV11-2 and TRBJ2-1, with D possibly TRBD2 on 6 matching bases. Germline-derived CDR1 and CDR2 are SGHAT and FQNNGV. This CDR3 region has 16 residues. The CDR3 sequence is CASSRPGVISYNAQFF. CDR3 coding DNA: TGTGCCAGCAGTCGGCCGGGGGTAATCTCCTACAATGCGCAGTTCTTC.

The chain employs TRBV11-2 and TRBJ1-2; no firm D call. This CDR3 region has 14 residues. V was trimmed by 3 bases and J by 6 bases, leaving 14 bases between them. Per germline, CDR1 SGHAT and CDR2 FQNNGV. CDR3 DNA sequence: TGTGCCAGCAGCTTTTTAGCGACGGCCAATGGCTACACCTTC. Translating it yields CASSFLATANGYTF. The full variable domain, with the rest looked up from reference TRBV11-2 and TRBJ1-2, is EAGVAQSPRYKIIEKRQSVAFWCNPISGHATLYWYQQILGQGPKLLIQFQNNGVVDDSQLPKDRFSAERLKGVDSTLKIQPAKLEDSAVYLCASSFLATANGYTFGSGTRLTVV.

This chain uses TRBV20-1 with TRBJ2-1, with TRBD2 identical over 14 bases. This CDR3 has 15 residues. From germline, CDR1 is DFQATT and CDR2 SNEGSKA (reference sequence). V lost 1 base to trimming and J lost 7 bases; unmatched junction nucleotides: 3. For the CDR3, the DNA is TGCAGTGCTAGAGTAGGGACTAGCGGGAGAAATGAGCAGTTCTTC. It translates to CSARVGTSGRNEQFF.

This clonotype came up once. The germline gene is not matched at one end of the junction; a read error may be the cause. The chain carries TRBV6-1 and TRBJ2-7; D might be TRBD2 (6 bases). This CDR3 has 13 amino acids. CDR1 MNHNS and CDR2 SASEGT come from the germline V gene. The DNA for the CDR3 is TGTGCCAGCAGTCGGGGGATAGCGTGGGAGCACTACTTC. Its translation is CASSRGIAWEHYF.

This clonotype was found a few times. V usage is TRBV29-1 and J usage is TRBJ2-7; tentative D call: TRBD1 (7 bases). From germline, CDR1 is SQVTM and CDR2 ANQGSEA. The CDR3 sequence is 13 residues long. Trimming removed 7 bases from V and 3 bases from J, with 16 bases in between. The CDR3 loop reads CSARRQGGYEQYF. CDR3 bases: TGCAGCGCTCGGAGGCAGGGGGGCTACGAGCAGTACTTC.

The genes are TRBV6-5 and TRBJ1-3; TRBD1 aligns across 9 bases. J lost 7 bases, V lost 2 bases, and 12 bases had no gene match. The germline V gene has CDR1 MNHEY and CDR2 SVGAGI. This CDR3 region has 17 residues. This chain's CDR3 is CASSYGNRGPTANTIYF. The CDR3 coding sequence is TGTGCCAGCAGTTACGGTAACAGGGGGCCGACGGCGAACACCATATATTTT.

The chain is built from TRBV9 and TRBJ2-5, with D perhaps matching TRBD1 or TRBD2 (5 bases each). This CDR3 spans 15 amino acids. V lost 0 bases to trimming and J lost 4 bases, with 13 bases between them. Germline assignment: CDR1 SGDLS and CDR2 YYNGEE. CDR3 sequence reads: CASSVVGTQRETQYF. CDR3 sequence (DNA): TGTGCCAGCAGCGTAGTGGGGACCCAAAGAGAGACCCAGTACTTC.

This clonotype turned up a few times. The CDR3 protein is CSVLLAGEETDTQYF. The CDR3 DNA is TGCAGCGTTTTACTAGCGGGAGAAGAGACAGATACGCAGTATTTT. The chain couples TRBV29-1 to TRBJ2-3; TRBD2 agrees at 11 bases. This CDR3 is built from 15 residues. In germline, CDR1 is SQVTM, CDR2 ANQGSEA. V dropped 5 bases and J dropped 3; count of bases not matched to a gene: 7.